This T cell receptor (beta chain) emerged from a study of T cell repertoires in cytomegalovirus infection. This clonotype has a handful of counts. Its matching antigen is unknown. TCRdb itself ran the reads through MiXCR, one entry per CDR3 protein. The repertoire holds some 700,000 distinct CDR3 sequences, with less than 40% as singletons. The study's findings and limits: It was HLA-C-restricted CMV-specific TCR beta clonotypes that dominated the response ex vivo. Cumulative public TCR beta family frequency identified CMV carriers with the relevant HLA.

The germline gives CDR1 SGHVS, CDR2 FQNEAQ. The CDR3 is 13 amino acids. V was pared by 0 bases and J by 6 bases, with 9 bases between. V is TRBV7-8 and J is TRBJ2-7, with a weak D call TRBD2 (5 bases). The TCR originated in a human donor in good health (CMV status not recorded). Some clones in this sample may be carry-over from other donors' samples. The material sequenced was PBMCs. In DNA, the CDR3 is TGTGCCAGCAGCTTAGCGGCGGGCAGCGAGCAGTACTTC. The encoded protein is CASSLAAGSEQYF.